This record concerns one TCR beta chain sequence. The target antigen is unknown. These data are taken from a study of blood T cells in healthy people across ages. Regarding the study as a whole: Expanded clonotype shifts may have been confounded, as the donors had an unknown CMV status.

Donors were systemically healthy Caucasian individuals from Russia aged roughly 6 to 100 years. Through a sample-barcoded 5' primer and a J-beta primer mix, a second PCR was run for about 6 to 11 cycles. Via MiXCR, TCRdb re-called the 5' RACE reads, giving one row per CDR3 protein. The table shows over 1,500,000 distinct CDR3 sequences, with more than 35% occurring only once. Germline CDR1 reads MNHEY; CDR2 reads SVGEGT. Trimming took off 7 bases at V and 3 bases at J, with 14 bases between the two ends. The CDR3 covers 14 residues. Sequencing used blood. The clonotype comes from a human donor in good health. The chain joins TRBV6-2 or TRBV6-3 to TRBJ2-3; unclear D gene. CDR3 sequence reads: CASMPSEMTDTQYF. The CDR3, as DNA: TGTGCCAGCATGCCCAGCGAGATGACAGATACGCAGTATTTT.